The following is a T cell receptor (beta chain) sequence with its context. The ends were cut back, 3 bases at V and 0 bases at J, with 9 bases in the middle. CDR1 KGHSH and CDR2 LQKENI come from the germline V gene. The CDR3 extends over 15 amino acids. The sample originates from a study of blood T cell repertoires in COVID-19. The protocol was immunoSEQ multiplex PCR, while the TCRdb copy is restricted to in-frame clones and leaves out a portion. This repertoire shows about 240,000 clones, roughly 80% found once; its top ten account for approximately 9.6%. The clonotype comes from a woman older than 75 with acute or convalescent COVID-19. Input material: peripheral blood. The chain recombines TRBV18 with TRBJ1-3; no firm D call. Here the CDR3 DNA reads TGTGCCAGCTCACCGGTGACTGTCTCTGGAAACACCATATATTTT. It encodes CASSPVTVSGNTIYF.